The clone carrying this T cell receptor (beta chain) was counted many times. Antigen specificity is unknown. This entry belongs to a study of response to subunit inactivated influenza vaccine. The CDR3 runs 12 residues. V gave up 6 bases and J gave up 2 bases; unmatched junction bases: 0. Study-wide results and caveats: Few new T cells, the authors suggested, are recruited by each seasonal influenza vaccination.

Using its own MiXCR run on the RT-PCR reads, TCRdb lists one record per CDR3 protein. Seen here are over 750,000 distinct CDR3 sequences, over 20% observed once, and the top ten hold about a tenth. The sequence was obtained from a man aged 45-65 years who received an inactivated influenza vaccine. The chain has TRBV12-3 or TRBV12-4 and TRBJ2-7, with TRBD1 matching 8 bases. Sample: PBMCs from blood, taken less than 6 days after vaccination. CDR3 in DNA: TGTGCCAGCAGACAGGGGGCCTACGAGCAGTACTTC. Translated, it gives CASRQGAYEQYF.